The clone carrying this T cell receptor (beta chain) was seen more than once but under ten times. Its antigen remains unknown. The source of the sample is a study of CD8+ T cells in alopecia areata. Trimming shortened V by 1 base and J by 0 bases, and 19 bases separated the two germline ends. Germline values: CDR1 SQVTM, CDR2 ANQGSEA. The CDR3 length is 19 residues. The authors extracted RNA and reverse transcribed it into cDNA as the sequencing template. Data came from immunoSEQ multiplex PCR; TCRdb stores just in-frame clones and leaves some out. The sample records about 250,000 clones, 45% to 70% being singletons. Findings and limits, study-wide: With tofacitinib ongoing, many expanded lesional clones persisted in both scalp and blood. The study found tofacitinib significantly decreased scalp clonality and expanded CD8+ clones among the top 100. Association of baseline CD8+ expansion with response is uncertain owing to one nonresponder.

Sample treatment: oral pan-JAK inhibitor, 5-10 mg twice daily. The study team obtained lesional scalp punch biopsies and peripheral blood from alopecia areata patients. The sequenced sample was CD4+ T cells sorted from blood, obtained at week 52, from a patient treated with tofacitinib. The TCR was taken from a human donor with alopecia areata. The chain is built from TRBV29-1 and TRBJ2-6; the D is unclear. The CDR3 DNA sequence: TGCAGCGTTGAAGCTACGGCGGAGCCACTCACCTCTGGGGCCAACGTCCTGACTTTC. Its protein product is CSVEATAEPLTSGANVLTF.